This T cell receptor beta chain was captured by sequencing in a study of shared clonotypes between healthy human individuals. Regarding the study as a whole: Sequencing depth was expected to affect clonotype sharing among donors. Sharing across four donors was highest in naive CD4 (roughly 5%) and lowest in memory CD8 (approximately 0.4%).

The CDR3 has 15 residues. With V trimmed by 4 bases and J by 4 bases, 9 bases remained unmatched. Germline CDR1 and CDR2: SNHLY and FYNNEI. The method was immunoSEQ multiplex PCR; TCRdb's version includes in-frame clones alone and lacks a portion of them. Here the sample spans about 590,000 clones, nearly 97% being singletons. To note about this clone: Its antigen is currently unknown.

Positive CCR7 selection of CD45RO-negative cells yielded the naive CD8 cells, and terminally differentiated effector memory CD45RA+ cells were excluded. The source material was naive CD8+ T cells sorted from blood. The chain employs TRBV2 and TRBJ2-7; TRBD1 aligns across 8 bases. The clonotype originates from a woman aged 25 to 39 in good health. The CDR3 DNA reads TGTGCCAGCAGTGGGTACAACAGGGGGAGGTACGAGCAGTACTTC. Translating it yields CASSGYNRGRYEQYF.